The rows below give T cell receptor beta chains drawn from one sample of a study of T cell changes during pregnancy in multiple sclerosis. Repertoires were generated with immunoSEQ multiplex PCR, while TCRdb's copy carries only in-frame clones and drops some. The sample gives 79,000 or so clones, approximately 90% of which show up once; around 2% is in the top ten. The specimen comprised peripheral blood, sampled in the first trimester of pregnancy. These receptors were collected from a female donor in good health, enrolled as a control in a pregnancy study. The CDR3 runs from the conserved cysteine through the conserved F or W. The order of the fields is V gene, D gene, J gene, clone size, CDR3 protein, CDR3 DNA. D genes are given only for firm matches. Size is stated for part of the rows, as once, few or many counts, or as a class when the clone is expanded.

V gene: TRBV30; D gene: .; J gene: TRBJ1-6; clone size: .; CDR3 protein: CAWGKPGVGSPLHF; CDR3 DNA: TGTGCCTGGGGCAAACCAGGGGTAGGATCACCCCTCCACTTT
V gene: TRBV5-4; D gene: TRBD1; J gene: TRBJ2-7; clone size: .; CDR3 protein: CASSFRQGSDEQYF; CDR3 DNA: TGTGCCAGCAGCTTTAGACAGGGTAGTGACGAGCAGTACTTC
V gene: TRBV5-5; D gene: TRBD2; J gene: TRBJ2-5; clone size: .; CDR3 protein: CASSSTSGGDRAQYF; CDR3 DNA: TGTGCCAGCAGCTCCACTAGCGGGGGTGACCGGGCCCAGTACTTC
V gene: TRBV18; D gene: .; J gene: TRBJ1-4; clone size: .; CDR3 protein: CASSPYTNEKLFF; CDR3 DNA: TGTGCCAGCTCACCCTATACTAATGAAAAACTGTTTTTT
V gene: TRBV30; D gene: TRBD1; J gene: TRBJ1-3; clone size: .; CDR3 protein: CAWTGQGRGNTIYF; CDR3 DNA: TGTGCCTGGACGGGACAGGGGAGGGGAAACACCATATATTTT
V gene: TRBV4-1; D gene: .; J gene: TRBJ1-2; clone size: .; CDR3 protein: CASSQDRWSQANYGYTF; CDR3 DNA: TGCGCCAGCAGCCAGGATCGATGGAGCCAAGCTAACTATGGCTACACCTTC
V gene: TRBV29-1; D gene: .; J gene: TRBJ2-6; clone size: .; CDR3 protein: CSVVSFANVLTF; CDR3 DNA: TGCAGCGTTGTCTCGTTCGCCAACGTCCTGACTTTC
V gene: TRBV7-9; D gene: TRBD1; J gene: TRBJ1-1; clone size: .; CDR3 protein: CASSLRQGGMNTEAFF; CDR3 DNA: TGTGCCAGCAGCCTACGACAGGGAGGCATGAACACTGAAGCTTTCTTT
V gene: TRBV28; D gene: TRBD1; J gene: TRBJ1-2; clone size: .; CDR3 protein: CASSPPNPGQGNGYTF; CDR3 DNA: TGTGCCAGCAGTCCGCCCAATCCGGGACAGGGCAATGGCTACACCTTC
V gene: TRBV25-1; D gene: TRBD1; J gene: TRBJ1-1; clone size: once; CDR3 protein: CASSGYSGQDEAFF; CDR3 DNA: TGTGCCAGCAGTGGATATTCAGGACAGGATGAAGCTTTCTTT
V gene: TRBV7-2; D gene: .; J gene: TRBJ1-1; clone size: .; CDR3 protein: CASSTISSSAGLNTEAFF; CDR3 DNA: TGTGCCAGCAGCACCATTAGTTCTTCGGCAGGGTTGAACACTGAAGCTTTCTTT
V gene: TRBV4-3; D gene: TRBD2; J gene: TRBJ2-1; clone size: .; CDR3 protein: CASSQDLAGDPWDEQFF; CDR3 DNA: TGCGCCAGCAGCCAAGATCTAGCGGGGGACCCCTGGGATGAGCAGTTCTTC
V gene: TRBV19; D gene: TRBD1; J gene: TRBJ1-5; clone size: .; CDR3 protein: CASAGTGSQPQHF; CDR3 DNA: TGTGCCAGCGCCGGGACAGGGAGTCAGCCCCAGCATTTT
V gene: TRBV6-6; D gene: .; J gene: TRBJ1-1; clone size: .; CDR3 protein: CASSYKPPANTEAFF; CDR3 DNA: TGTGCCAGCAGTTACAAGCCACCCGCGAACACTGAAGCTTTCTTT
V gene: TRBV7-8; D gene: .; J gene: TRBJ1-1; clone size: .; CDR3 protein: CASSRGISNTEAFF; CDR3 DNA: TGTGCCAGCAGCCGGGGGATTTCGAACACTGAAGCTTTCTTT
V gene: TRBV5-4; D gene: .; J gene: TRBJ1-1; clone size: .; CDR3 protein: CASSLGDEAFF; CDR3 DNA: TGTGCCAGCAGCTTGGGAGATGAAGCTTTCTTT
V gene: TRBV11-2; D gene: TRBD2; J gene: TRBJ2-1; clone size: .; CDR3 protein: CASSPEASGGYNEQFF; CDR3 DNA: TGTGCCAGCAGCCCAGAGGCTAGCGGGGGGTACAATGAGCAGTTCTTC
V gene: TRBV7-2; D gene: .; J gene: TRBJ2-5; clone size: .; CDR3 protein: CASSPQYGTLQETQYF; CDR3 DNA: TGTGCCAGCAGCCCTCAATACGGGACTCTGCAAGAGACCCAGTACTTC
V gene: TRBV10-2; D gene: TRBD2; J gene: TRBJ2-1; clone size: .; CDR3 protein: CASGTSGDYNEQFF; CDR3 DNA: TGCGCCAGCGGGACTAGCGGGGATTACAATGAGCAGTTCTTC
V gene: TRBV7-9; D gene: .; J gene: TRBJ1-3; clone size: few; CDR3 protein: CASTLRSGNTIYF; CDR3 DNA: TGTGCCAGCACCTTGCGATCTGGAAACACCATATATTTT
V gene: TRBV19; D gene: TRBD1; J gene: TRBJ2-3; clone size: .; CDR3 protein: CASSMRKTGGGDTQYF; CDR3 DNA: TGTGCCAGTAGTATGCGTAAGACAGGGGGCGGAGATACGCAGTATTTT
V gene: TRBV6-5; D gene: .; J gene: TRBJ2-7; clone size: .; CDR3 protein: CASSSPGKSYEQYF; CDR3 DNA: TGTGCCAGCAGTTCTCCAGGGAAAAGCTACGAGCAGTACTTC
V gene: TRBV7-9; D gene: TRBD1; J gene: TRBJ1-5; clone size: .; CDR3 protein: CASSLEGASNQPQHF; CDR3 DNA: TGTGCCAGCAGCTTAGAGGGGGCGAGCAATCAGCCCCAGCATTTT
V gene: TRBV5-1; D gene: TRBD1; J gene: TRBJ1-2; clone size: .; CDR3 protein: CASSYGTGYGYTF; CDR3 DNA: TGCGCCAGCAGCTACGGGACAGGCTATGGCTACACCTTC
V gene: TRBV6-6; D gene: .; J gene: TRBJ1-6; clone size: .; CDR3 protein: CASRAGQRDNSPLHF; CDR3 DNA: TGTGCCAGCAGGGCGGGGCAGAGAGATAATTCACCCCTCCACTTT
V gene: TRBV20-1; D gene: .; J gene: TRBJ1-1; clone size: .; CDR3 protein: CSAFTREAFF; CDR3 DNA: TGCAGTGCTTTCACTAGAGAAGCTTTCTTT
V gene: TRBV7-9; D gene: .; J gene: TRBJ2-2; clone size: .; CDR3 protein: CASSYTGEGTGLFF; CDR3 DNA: TGTGCCAGCAGCTATACAGGGGAAGGGACTGGGCTGTTTTTT
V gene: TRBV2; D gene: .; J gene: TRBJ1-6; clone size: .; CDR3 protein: CASSEALRVSSPLHF; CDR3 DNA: TGTGCCAGCAGTGAAGCGCTTCGGGTCAGTTCACCCCTCCACTTT
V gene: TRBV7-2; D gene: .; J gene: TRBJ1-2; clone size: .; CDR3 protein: CASSLDQIGYTF; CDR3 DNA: TGTGCCAGCAGCTTAGACCAGATCGGCTACACCTTC
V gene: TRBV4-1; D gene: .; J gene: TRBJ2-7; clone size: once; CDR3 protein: CASSQDRGYEQYF; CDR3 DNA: TGCGCCAGCAGCCAAGATAGGGGGTACGAGCAGTACTTC
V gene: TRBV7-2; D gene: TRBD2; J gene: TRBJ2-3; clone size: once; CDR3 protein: CASSPATLAGGSTDTQYF; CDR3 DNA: TGTGCCAGCAGCCCCGCCACGCTAGCGGGGGGGAGCACAGATACGCAGTATTTT